The 21 T cell receptor beta chains given below trace back to one sample, sequenced in a study of cytotoxic CD8 clonotypes in ibrutinib-treated CLL. Assay: immunoSEQ multiplex PCR; the TCRdb copy retains only in-frame clones and omits some. The sample contains about 130,000 clones, around 80% of which appear only once. Specimen: PBMCs, collected after 12 months of ibrutinib treatment. The receptors derive from a human donor with chronic lymphocytic leukemia.

The chain recombines TRBV7-9 with TRBJ2-2; D is uncertain. The CDR3 has 12 amino acids. Looked up from germline, CDR1 is SEHNR and CDR2 is FQNEAQ (reference sequence). Deletions cut 5 bases from V and 6 bases from J, with 7 bases between. The CDR3 here is CASSPPSGELFF. DNA for the CDR3: TGTGCCAGCAGCCCCCCTTCCGGGGAGCTGTTTTTT.

In this sample, this clone turned up a few times. V usage is TRBV6-1 and J usage is TRBJ2-7; tentatively, D is TRBD1 (5 bases). The ends were cut back, 7 bases at V and 5 bases at J, with 15 bases in the middle. Germline V gene lookup returns CDR1 MNHNS and CDR2 SASEGT. CDR3 length equals 13 residues. The CDR3 protein is CASKFSGFDEQYF. CDR3 coding DNA: TGTGCCAGCAAATTCTCAGGGTTCGACGAGCAGTACTTC.

J is TRBJ2-7 and V is TRBV5-1, with D perhaps matching TRBD2 (6 bases). CDR3 length equals 14 residues. Deletions cut 4 bases from V and 5 bases from J, with 16 bases between. Germline V gene lookup returns CDR1 SGHRS and CDR2 YFSETQ. The CDR3: CASSPEGGRDEQYF. The DNA of the CDR3 is TGCGCCAGCAGCCCCGAGGGAGGAAGGGACGAGCAGTACTTC.

The chain is built from TRBV9 and TRBJ2-3; tentative D call: TRBD2 (6 bases). The CDR3 has 17 residues. The V gene's germline CDR1 is SGDLS and CDR2 YYNGEE. The germline V and J ends were trimmed by 0 bases and 7 bases, with 21 bases remaining between them. The CDR3 region has the DNA TGTGCCAGCAGCGTAGGGGCTAGCGCCTTCTCATTTAATACGCAGTATTTT. Translating it yields CASSVGASAFSFNTQYF. Full variable domain (outside the CDR3, taken from reference TRBV9 and TRBJ2-3): DSGVTQTPKHLITATGQRVTLRCSPRSGDLSVYWYQQSLDQGLQFLIQYYNGEERAKGNILERFSAQQFPDLHSELNLSSLELGDSALYFCASSVGASAFSFNTQYFGPGTRLTVL.

This chain connects TRBV19 to TRBJ1-5, with 8 positions matching TRBD1. Germline V gives CDR1 LNHDA, CDR2 SQIVND (reference sequence). The CDR3 consists of 15 residues. J gave up 1 base and V 6 bases, and 5 bases lay outside the gene matches. The CDR3 DNA sequence: TGTGCCAGTAGCGTCGACAGGGGAAGCAATCAGCCCCAGCATTTT. Its translation is CASSVDRGSNQPQHF.

The chain carries TRBV19 and TRBJ1-2; 7 nucleotides align to TRBD1. Germline trimming cut 7 bases from V and 2 bases from J; bases unmatched to any gene: 10. Germline V gene data show CDR1 as LNHDA and CDR2 as SQIVND (reference sequence). This CDR3 has 15 amino acids. The CDR3 region has the DNA TGTGCCAGTATGCCTGACAGGGCTGGGAACTATGGCTACACCTTC. Protein product: CASMPDRAGNYGYTF.

The chain carries TRBV7-9 and TRBJ2-2; a weak D match, TRBD2 (6 bases). The CDR3 runs to 16 residues. Germline assignment: CDR1 SEHNR and CDR2 FQNEAQ (reference sequence). The V end was cut by 5 bases, the J end by 0 bases, with 13 bases between. CDR3 sequence reads: CASSKNSGTNTGELFF. DNA of the CDR3: TGTGCCAGCAGCAAAAATAGCGGTACGAACACCGGGGAGCTGTTTTTT.

In its sample, this clone was seen once. The V gene is TRBV7-2, the J gene TRBJ2-1; TRBD1 matches 7 bases. V dropped 4 bases and J dropped 4; count of bases not matched to a gene: 4. This CDR3 spans 14 amino acids. CDR1 and CDR2 (germline): SGHTA, FQGNSA. CDR3 in amino acids: CASSWDSSYNEQFF. The CDR3 DNA reads TGTGCCAGCAGCTGGGACAGCAGTTACAATGAGCAGTTCTTC. Drawing the rest from reference TRBV7-2 and TRBJ2-1, the complete variable domain is GAGVSQSPSNKVTEKGKDVELRCDPISGHTALYWYRQSLGQGLEFLIYFQGNSAPDKSGLPSDRFSAERTGGSVSTLTIQRTQQEDSAVYLCASSWDSSYNEQFFGPGTRLTVL.

The chain is built from TRBV29-1 and TRBJ1-3, with a weak D call TRBD1 (5 bases). This CDR3 has 16 amino acids. The germline CDR1 and CDR2 sequences are SQVTM and ANQGSEA. Trimming pared 2 bases from V and 0 bases from J, leaving 14 bases between. The CDR3 DNA reads as TGCAGCGTTGAATCAGGGCTCTCCACCTCTGGAAACACCATATATTTT. Protein product: CSVESGLSTSGNTIYF.

DNA of the CDR3: TGTGCCAGCAGTTACTCTGGGACTAGCGGGAGCAATGAGCAGTTCTTC. Translated: CASSYSGTSGSNEQFF. J is TRBJ2-1 and V is TRBV6-5; 14 bases match TRBD2. The CDR3 spans 16 residues. Germline V gene data show CDR1 as MNHEY and CDR2 as SVGAGI. V lost 0 bases, J lost 6 bases, and 1 base stayed unmatched.

The chain couples TRBV10-1 to TRBJ2-7; a possible D gene is TRBD2 (5 bases). The CDR3 sequence is 15 residues long. Germline loops: CDR1 WNHNN, CDR2 SYGVQD (reference sequence). V was shortened by 0 bases and J by 0 bases, with 9 bases between the two germline ends. The CDR3 region is CASSESSGGSYEQYF. DNA of the CDR3: TGCGCCAGCAGTGAGTCCAGCGGAGGCTCCTACGAGCAGTACTTC.

The J gene is TRBJ2-5, the V gene TRBV5-1, with 10 bases matching TRBD1. With 4 bases clipped from V and 3 bases from J, the junction kept 3 bases outside the gene matches. The CDR3 runs to 14 residues. Germline CDR1 is SGHRS and CDR2 is YFSETQ. This chain's CDR3 is CASSPGTGEETQYF. The CDR3 DNA reads as TGCGCCAGCAGCCCCGGGACAGGGGAAGAGACCCAGTACTTC.

V usage is TRBV7-8 and J usage is TRBJ2-2, with 7 bases lining up with TRBD2. Losses at the gene ends were 6 bases for V and 6 bases for J; bases not matched to a gene: 4. The CDR3 is 13 amino acids. CDR1 is SGHVS, CDR2 FQNEAQ, per germline. The CDR3 loop reads CASSFGGAGELFF. The CDR3 bases are TGTGCCAGCAGTTTTGGGGGGGCCGGGGAGCTGTTTTTT.

The V call is TRBV28, the J call TRBJ2-6, with 9 positions matching TRBD1. The CDR3 has 16 amino acids. The germline gives CDR1 MDHEN, CDR2 SYDVKM. J was trimmed by 5 bases and V by 6 bases; bases with no gene match: 8. The chain's CDR3 is CASRPSTGGWANVLTF. As DNA, the CDR3 is TGTGCCAGCAGACCCAGCACAGGGGGCTGGGCCAACGTCCTGACTTTC.

The chain employs TRBV27 and TRBJ2-4, with D possibly TRBD1 on 6 matching bases. Germline V CDR1 and CDR2: MNHEY, SMNVEV (reference sequence). Trimming took 7 bases from V and 12 from J, leaving 16 bases between them. This CDR3 has 12 amino acids. CDR3 sequence: CASTAPGQTQYF. The CDR3 nucleotides are TGTGCCAGCACCGCCCCGGGACAAACTCAGTACTTC.

The chain carries TRBV5-8 and TRBJ2-7; D may match TRBD1 or TRBD2 (5 bases each). The V gene lost 2 bases and the J gene lost 2 bases, with 11 bases spanning the gap. There are 14 residues in the CDR3. Germline CDR1 is SGHTS and CDR2 is YDEGEE. CDR3 DNA: TGTGCCAGCAGCTTTGGGGACCGAGCCTACGAGCAGTACTTC. Translating it yields CASSFGDRAYEQYF.

This clone has a handful of counts. This chain links TRBV19 with TRBJ2-3; no firm D call. The germline gives CDR1 LNHDA, CDR2 SQIVND (reference sequence). Trimming removed 6 bases from V and 3 bases from J, with 13 bases in between. CDR3 length equals 14 residues. In DNA, the CDR3 is TGTGCCAGTAGCCGCCAAGGCCTAACAGATACGCAGTATTTT. It translates to CASSRQGLTDTQYF.

The CDR3 DNA reads TGTGCCAGCTCATCGCGTCAAGAGACCCAGTACTTC. This codes for CASSSRQETQYF. The gene calls are TRBV18 and TRBJ2-5, with unresolved D. The V gene lost 5 bases and the J gene lost 2 bases, with 6 bases spanning the gap. Germline loops: CDR1 KGHSH, CDR2 LQKENI. The CDR3 extends over 12 amino acids. Drawing the rest from reference TRBV18 and TRBJ2-5, the complete variable domain is NAGVMQNPRHLVRRRGQEARLRCSPMKGHSHVYWYRQLPEEGLKFMVYLQKENIIDESGMPKERFSAEFPKEGPSILRIQQVVRGDSAAYFCASSSRQETQYFGPGTRLLVL.

The genes are TRBV15 and TRBJ2-7, with a tentative D call TRBD2 (5 bases). Looked up from germline, CDR1 is LNHNV and CDR2 is YYDKDF (reference sequence). Trimming stripped 0 bases from V and 3 bases from J, with 21 bases between. The length of the CDR3 is 18 residues. CDR3 protein: CATSRDQWAVGGRYEQYF. The CDR3 DNA follows: TGTGCCACCAGCAGAGATCAGTGGGCTGTCGGAGGCCGCTACGAGCAGTACTTC.

About this clone itself: Other DNA variants within this sample encode the same CDR3. CDR3 nucleotide sequence: TGTGCCAGCAGCTTAGGTGGCGATTACGAGCAGTACTTC. Residues: CASSLGGDYEQYF. This sequence joins TRBV7-9 and TRBJ2-7; D not certain. Trimming removed 1 base at V and 4 bases at J, with 8 bases between. CDR1 SEHNR and CDR2 FQNEAQ come from the germline V gene (reference sequence). CDR3 size: 13 residues.

V is TRBV10-3 and J is TRBJ2-2; 12 bases agree with TRBD2. Germline CDR1 reads ENHRY; CDR2 reads SYGVKD. Trimming at V came to 4 bases and at J to 6 bases, leaving 3 bases not matched to a gene. There are 15 residues in the CDR3. Written as DNA, the CDR3 is TGTGCCATCAGTGCTAGCGGGAGGGCCCCCGGGGAGCTGTTTTTT. This codes for CAISASGRAPGELFF.